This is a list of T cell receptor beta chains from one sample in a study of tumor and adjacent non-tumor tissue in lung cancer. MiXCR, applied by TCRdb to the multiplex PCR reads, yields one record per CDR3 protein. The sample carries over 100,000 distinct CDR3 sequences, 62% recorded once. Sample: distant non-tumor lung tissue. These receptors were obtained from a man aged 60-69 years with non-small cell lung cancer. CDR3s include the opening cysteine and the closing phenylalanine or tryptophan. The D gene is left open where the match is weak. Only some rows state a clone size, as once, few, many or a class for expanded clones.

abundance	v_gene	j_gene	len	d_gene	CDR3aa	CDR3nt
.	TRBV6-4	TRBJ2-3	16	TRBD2	CASSDGVAGSTDMQYF	TGTGCCAGCAGTGACGGAGTAGCGGGTAGCACAGATATGCAGTATTTT
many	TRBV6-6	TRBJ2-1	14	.	CASSLTGLGSEQFF	TGTGCCAGCAGTTTGACGGGGCTTGGTAGTGAGCAGTTCTTC
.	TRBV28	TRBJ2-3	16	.	CASSLFYSGQADTQYF	TGTGCCAGCAGTTTATTCTATAGCGGCCAGGCAGATACGCAGTATTTT
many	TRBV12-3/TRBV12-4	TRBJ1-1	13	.	CASSFSMNTEAFF	TGTGCCAGCAGTTTTTCAATGAACACTGAAGCTTTCTTT
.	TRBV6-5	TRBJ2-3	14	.	CASSYHGRQDTQYF	TGTGCCAGCAGCTACCATGGGCGGCAGGATACGCAGTATTTT
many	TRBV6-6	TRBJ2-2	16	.	CASSYSRGTQAGELFF	TGTGCCAGCAGTTACTCAAGGGGGACGCAGGCCGGGGAGCTGTTTTTT
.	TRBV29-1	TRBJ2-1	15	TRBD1	CSIAKGQRLNNEQFF	TGCAGCATTGCAAAGGGACAGCGACTTAACAATGAACAGTTCTTC
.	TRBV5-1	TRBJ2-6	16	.	CASSLGLASGANFLTF	TGCGCCAGCAGCCTGGGGTTGGCCTCTGGGGCCAACTTCCTGACTTTC
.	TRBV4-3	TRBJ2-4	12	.	CANSQDANIQYF	TGCGCCAACAGCCAAGATGCCAACATTCAGTACTTC
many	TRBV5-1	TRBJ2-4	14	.	CASSLGLAKNIQYF	TGCGCCAGCAGCTTGGGACTAGCCAAAAACATTCAGTACTTC
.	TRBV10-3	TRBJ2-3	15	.	CAISESRGGTDTLYF	TGTGCCATCAGTGAGTCCCGAGGGGGAACAGATACGCTGTATTTT
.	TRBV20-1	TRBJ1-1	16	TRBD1	CSARGGGTGADPEAFF	TGCAGTGCTAGAGGGGGGGGGACAGGGGCCGACCCTGAAGCTTTCTTT
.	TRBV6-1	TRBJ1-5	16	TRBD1	CASSYWGRGDSQPQHF	TGTGCCAGCAGTTATTGGGGCAGGGGGGATAGCCAGCCCCAGCATTTT
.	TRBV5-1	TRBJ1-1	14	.	CASSLAHTNTEAFF	TGCGCCAGCAGCTTGGCGCATACTAACACTGAAGCTTTCTTT
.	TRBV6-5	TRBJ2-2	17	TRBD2	CASSYTILAGRAGVLFF	TGTGCCAGCAGTTACACGATTCTAGCGGGGCGCGCCGGGGTGCTGTTTTTT
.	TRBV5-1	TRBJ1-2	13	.	CASNLTEFYGYTF	TGCGCCAGCAACTTGACGGAATTCTATGGCTACACCTTC
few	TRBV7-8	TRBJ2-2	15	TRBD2	CASSRRLAATGELFF	TGTGCCAGCAGCCGAAGACTAGCAGCCACCGGGGAGCTGTTTTTT
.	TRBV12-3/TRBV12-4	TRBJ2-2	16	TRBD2	CASSFGTNWNTGELFF	TGTGCCAGCAGTTTCGGGACTAACTGGAACACCGGGGAGCTGTTTTTT
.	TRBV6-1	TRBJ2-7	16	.	CASRDVREGLTYEQYF	TGTGCCAGTAGGGATGTAAGAGAGGGCCTTACCTACGAGCAGTACTTC
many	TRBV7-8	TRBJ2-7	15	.	CASSWGGGGSYEQYF	TGTGCCAGCAGCTGGGGGGGAGGGGGTTCCTACGAGCAGTACTTC
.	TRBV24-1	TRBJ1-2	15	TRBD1	CATSEAGGTAYGYTF	TGTGCCACCAGTGAAGCCGGCGGGACAGCCTATGGCTACACCTTC
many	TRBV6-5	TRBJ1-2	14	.	CASSYSKSNYGYTF	TGTGCCAGCAGTTACTCAAAATCCAACTATGGCTACACCTTC
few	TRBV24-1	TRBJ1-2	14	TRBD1	CATSEGTAFGGYTF	TGTGCCACCAGTGAAGGGACAGCATTTGGAGGCTACACCTTC
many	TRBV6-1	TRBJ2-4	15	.	CASSVEAIAKNIQYF	TGTGCCAGCAGTGTAGAGGCCATAGCCAAAAACATTCAGTACTTC
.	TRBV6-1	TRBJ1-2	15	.	CASNLGTNPNYGYTF	TGTGCCAGCAACCTCGGGACAAATCCTAACTATGGCTACACCTTC
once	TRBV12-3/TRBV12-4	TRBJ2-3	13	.	CASIRGSIDTQYF	TGTGCCAGCATCCGAGGGAGCATAGATACGCAGTATTTT
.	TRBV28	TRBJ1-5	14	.	CASSFSGGAQPPHF	TGTGCCAGCAGTTTTAGTGGGGGGGCTCAGCCCCCGCATTTT
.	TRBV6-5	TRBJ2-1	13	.	CASLRVLTLEQFF	TGTGCCAGCTTACGGGTACTAACCCTCGAGCAGTTCTTC
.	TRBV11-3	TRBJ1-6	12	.	CASSLKGPPLHF	TGTGCCAGCAGCCTAAAAGGGCCACCCCTCCACTTT
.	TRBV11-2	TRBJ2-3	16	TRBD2	CASSSQRGFSTDTQYF	TGTGCCAGCAGCTCCCAGCGGGGGTTTTCCACAGATACGCAGTATTTT
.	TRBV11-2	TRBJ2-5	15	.	CASSLVSPGGETQYF	TGTGCCAGCAGTTTAGTCTCCCCAGGAGGAGAGACCCAGTACTTT
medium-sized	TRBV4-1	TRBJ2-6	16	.	CASSQDDTSGANVLTF	TGCGCCAGCAGCCAAGATGACACGTCTGGGGCCAACGTCCTGACTTTC